Below, 7 T cell receptor beta chains from the same sample are listed, as sequenced in a study of regulatory T cells in long-lasting Graves disease. Relying on iRepertoire HTBI primers and Arm-PCR of CDR3 regions, the team built TCR beta libraries. TCRdb reanalysed the multiplex PCR reads using MiXCR and keeps one entry per CDR3 protein. The sample holds approximately 480,000 distinct CDR3 sequences, around 15% seen once. Time point indicated: newly diagnosed GD, antithyroid drugs for less than 3 months. Construction of the TCR library relied on RNA isolated from PBMCs. These data were likewise used in another study, on T cells in Graves' hyperthyroidism and ophthalmopathy.

The sequencing used peripheral blood mononuclear cells (PBMCs), collected at new diagnosis, from a patient treated with antithyroid drugs. These receptors all come from a man aged 40-49 years with Graves disease.

A few counts support this clonotype. The V and J genes are TRBV20-1 and TRBJ2-3, with 9 bases aligning to TRBD1. CDR3 length: 16 amino acids. The V and J ends lost 3 bases and 2 bases, in that order; junction bases with no gene match: 9. CDR1 and CDR2 from the germline V gene are DFQATT and SNEGSKA (reference sequence). The CDR3, as DNA: TGCAGTGCTAGCCCCCGGGACAGGGCTATCACAGATACGCAGTATTTT. Translation: CSASPRDRAITDTQYF.

This clonotype was recorded at least ten times. V is TRBV28 and J is TRBJ1-5; D possibly corresponds to TRBD1 (5 bases). This CDR3 spans 14 amino acids. The V end lost 3 bases, the J end lost 3 bases, and 9 bases lay between the germline ends. Germline lookup yields CDR1 MDHEN and CDR2 SYDVKM. The CDR3 is CASSFRGVNQPQHF. The CDR3 bases are TGTGCCAGCAGTTTCCGAGGGGTCAATCAGCCCCAGCATTTT.

The V and J genes are TRBV5-1 and TRBJ2-5, with no clear D. The germline V gene encodes CDR1 SGHRS and CDR2 YFSETQ. The CDR3 has 13 amino acids. V was shortened by 3 bases and J by 2 bases, with 8 bases between the two germline ends. The CDR3 DNA is TGCGCCAGCAGCTCCACGACACAAGAGACCCAGTACTTC. This sequence encodes CASSSTTQETQYF. The variable domain in full, with the rest retrieved from reference TRBV5-1 and TRBJ2-5, is KAGVTQTPRYLIKTRGQQVTLSCSPISGHRSVSWYQQTPGQGLQFLFEYFSETQRNKGNFPGRFSGRQFSNSRSEMNVSTLELGDSALYLCASSSTTQETQYFGPGTRLLVL.

This clonotype was observed a few times. The chain couples TRBV7-3 to TRBJ2-5; tentative D call: TRBD1 (5 bases). This CDR3 spans 15 amino acids. The V end lost 6 bases, the J end lost 3 bases, and 17 bases lay between the germline ends. Germline CDR1 is SGHTA and CDR2 is FQGTGA. The CDR3 reads CASSFQGRGKETQYF. CDR3 nucleotide sequence: TGTGCCAGCAGTTTCCAGGGAAGAGGAAAAGAGACCCAGTACTTC.

The rearrangement uses TRBV3-1 and TRBJ2-4; D might be TRBD1 (6 bases). This CDR3 has 14 residues. Germline CDR1 reads LGHDT; CDR2 reads YNNKEL (reference sequence). Trimming removed 4 bases at V and 7 bases at J, with 14 bases between. CDR3 nucleotides: TGTGCCAGCAGCCCCTGGACAGACAGGAACATTCAGTACTTC. It is translated as CASSPWTDRNIQYF.

The sample holds many counts of this clonotype. J is TRBJ2-7 and V is TRBV20-1, with TRBD2 as a possible D gene (6 bases). Germline CDR1 reads DFQATT; CDR2 reads SNEGSKA (reference sequence). The CDR3 loop spans 14 amino acids. The CDR3 DNA is TGCAGCACGAAAACCCCGGGACTTGCCTACGAGCAGTACTTC. Encoded protein: CSTKTPGLAYEQYF.

At least ten counts were recorded for this clonotype. The chain employs TRBV27 and TRBJ2-5, with TRBD1 identical over 7 bases. The CDR3 length is 15 residues. Per the germline V gene, CDR1 is MNHEY and CDR2 is SMNVEV (reference sequence). Trimming cost V 6 bases and J 4 bases; bases outside gene matches: 11. Here the CDR3 reads CASSKKTGNRETQYF. The CDR3 region has the DNA TGTGCCAGCAGCAAAAAGACAGGGAATAGAGAGACCCAGTACTTC.